This TCR beta chain was recovered during a study of T cell repertoires in cytomegalovirus infection. Via MiXCR, TCRdb re-called the reads, giving one row per CDR3 protein. The sample records 450,000 to 600,000 distinct CDR3 sequences, about 11% being singletons. This clonotype showed up many times. Antigen specificity is unknown. CDR3 length: 13 residues. V trimming: 8 bases; J trimming: 3 bases; junction bases outside the gene matches: 3. Germline CDR1 is SGHVS and CDR2 is FNYEAQ. General study findings and limits: Totalled public TCR beta family frequency picked out people who carried CMV plus the relevant HLA.

This sequence joins TRBV7-6 and TRBJ2-7, with 11 bases identical to TRBD2. The sequenced sample was PBMCs. This clonotype originated in a human donor in good health (CMV status not recorded). Some clones in this sample may be carry-over from other donors' samples. CDR3 coding DNA: TGTGCCAGCCGACTAGCGGGGAGCTACGAGCAGTACTTC. Amino acids: CASRLAGSYEQYF.